This T cell receptor beta chain was sequenced in a study of cytomegalovirus exposure and HLA in healthy donors. The PCR employed 60 Vbeta primers together with 13 Jbeta primers. The method was immunoSEQ multiplex PCR; TCRdb's version includes in-frame clones alone and lacks a portion of them. The sample has roughly 73,000 clones; 75% are singletons. The germline V gene has CDR1 SGHTA and CDR2 FQGNSA. Deletions cut 3 bases from V and 9 bases from J, with 15 bases between. The CDR3 contains 14 residues. The rearrangement uses TRBV7-2 and TRBJ2-1; possibly TRBD2 for D (5 bases). The sequence came from a man in his sixties or seventies in good health and CMV-seronegative. Input material: PBMCs. CDR3 nucleotide sequence: TGTGCCAGCAGCTTCGATCACGGGATCTCTGAGCAGTTCTTC. It specifies CASSFDHGISEQFF.